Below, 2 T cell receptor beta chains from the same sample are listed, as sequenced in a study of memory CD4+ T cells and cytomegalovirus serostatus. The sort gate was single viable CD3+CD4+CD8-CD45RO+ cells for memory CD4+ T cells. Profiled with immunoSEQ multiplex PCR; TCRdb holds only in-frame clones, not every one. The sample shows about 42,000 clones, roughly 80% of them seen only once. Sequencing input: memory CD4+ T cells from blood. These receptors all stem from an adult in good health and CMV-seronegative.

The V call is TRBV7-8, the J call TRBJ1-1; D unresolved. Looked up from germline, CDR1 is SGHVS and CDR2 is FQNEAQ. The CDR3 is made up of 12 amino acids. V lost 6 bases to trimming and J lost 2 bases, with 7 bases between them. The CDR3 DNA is TGTGCCAGCAGTAAGGGAAACACTGAAGCTTTCTTT. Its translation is CASSKGNTEAFF.

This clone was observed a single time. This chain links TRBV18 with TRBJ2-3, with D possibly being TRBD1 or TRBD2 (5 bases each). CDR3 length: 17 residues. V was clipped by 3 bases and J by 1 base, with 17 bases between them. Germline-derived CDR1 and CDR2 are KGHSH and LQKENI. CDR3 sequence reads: CASSPPGPSGGTDTQYF. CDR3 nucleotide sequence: TGTGCCAGCTCACCTCCAGGGCCCTCCGGGGGCACAGATACGCAGTATTTT. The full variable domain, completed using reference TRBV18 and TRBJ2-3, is NAGVMQNPRHLVRRRGQEARLRCSPMKGHSHVYWYRQLPEEGLKFMVYLQKENIIDESGMPKERFSAEFPKEGPSILRIQQVVRGDSAAYFCASSPPGPSGGTDTQYFGPGTRLTVL.